A single sample is the source of the 15 T cell receptor beta chains below, sequenced in a study of T cell responses to AZD1222 COVID-19 vaccine. Here immunoSEQ multiplex PCR was the method, and the copy in TCRdb shows in-frame clones only, minus some. The sample holds some 110,000 clones, approximately 92% seen once. The sample in question was peripheral blood, obtained on day 0 of AZD1222 vaccination. The origin of the receptors is an adult in good health.

This clone was recorded once. The V call is TRBV6-5, the J call TRBJ2-4, with D perhaps matching TRBD1 (6 bases). V shed 6 bases and J shed 12 bases, with 12 bases lying between them. CDR1 and CDR2 from the germline V gene are MNHEY and SVGAGI. This CDR3 has 11 amino acids. CDR3 coding DNA: TGTGCCAGCAGCGGGTCGGACAGTCAGTACTTC. The encoded protein is CASSGSDSQYF.

This rearrangement joins TRBV10-3 to TRBJ2-1, with TRBD2 matching over 12 bases. Looked up from germline, CDR1 is ENHRY and CDR2 is SYGVKD. The CDR3 is 19 amino acids. The junction had 17 bases not matched to a gene; V was cut back by 2 bases and J by 9 bases. The DNA of the CDR3 is TGTGCCATCAGTGAGAAAGTTTCTAGCGGGAGGGGGGTCGGAAGTGAGCAGTTCTTC. Protein: CAISEKVSSGRGVGSEQFF.

This rearrangement joins TRBV27 to TRBJ2-3; 11 bases match TRBD2. The CDR3 has 16 amino acids. The ends lost 3 bases at V and 3 bases at J; junction bases unmatched: 5. Germline CDR1 reads MNHEY; CDR2 reads SMNVEV (reference sequence). The chain's CDR3 is CASSFSGRAYTDTQYF. CDR3 DNA sequence: TGTGCCAGCAGTTTTAGCGGGAGGGCTTATACAGATACGCAGTATTTT.

The chain carries TRBV11-2 and TRBJ1-1; tentatively, D is TRBD1 (6 bases). V shed 5 bases and J shed 6 bases, with 16 bases lying between them. Germline V CDR1 and CDR2: SGHAT, FQNNGV. The length of the CDR3 is 14 residues. This CDR3 is CASSPEQGWPEAFF. The CDR3 DNA is TGTGCCAGCAGCCCAGAACAGGGATGGCCTGAAGCTTTCTTT. Looking up the rest from reference TRBV11-2 and TRBJ1-1 gives the full variable domain: EAGVAQSPRYKIIEKRQSVAFWCNPISGHATLYWYQQILGQGPKLLIQFQNNGVVDDSQLPKDRFSAERLKGVDSTLKIQPAKLEDSAVYLCASSPEQGWPEAFFGQGTRLTVV.

This rearrangement joins TRBV5-6 to TRBJ1-2, with D possibly being TRBD1 (6 bases). Germline values: CDR1 SGHDT, CDR2 YYEEEE. V was shortened by 4 bases and J by 0 bases, with 13 bases between the two germline ends. The CDR3 covers 15 residues. The CDR3 DNA reads TGTGCCAGCAGCCCAGGGGTAAAACCTAACTATGGCTACACCTTC. It yields the protein CASSPGVKPNYGYTF.

This chain joins TRBV7-2 and TRBJ1-5; D gene uncertain. This CDR3 has 13 amino acids. The germline CDR1 and CDR2 sequences are SGHTA and FQGNSA. V was clipped by 2 bases and J by 4 bases, with 6 bases between them. CDR3 nucleotides: TGTGCCAGCAGCTTAACCCGAAATCAGCCCCAGCATTTT. Residues: CASSLTRNQPQHF.

This rearrangement joins TRBV4-1 to TRBJ1-2, with 10 bases fitting TRBD1. V lost 0 bases, J lost 7 bases, and 14 bases stayed unmatched. There are 18 residues in the CDR3. Germline V gene lookup returns CDR1 MGHRA and CDR2 YSYEKL. CDR3 region: CASSQDTGTGQGSGGYTF. Written as DNA, the CDR3 is TGCGCCAGCAGCCAAGATACGGGAACGGGACAGGGGAGTGGTGGCTACACCTTC.

V is TRBV9 and J is TRBJ2-3; TRBD2 might be the D (5 bases). V lost 0 bases and J lost 3, with 11 bases in between. The CDR3 runs 15 residues. CDR1 is SGDLS, CDR2 YYNGEE, per germline. In DNA form, the CDR3 reads TGTGCCAGCAGCGTAGAGCCGGGGTGGACAGATACGCAGTATTTT. It specifies CASSVEPGWTDTQYF.

The table lists this clone with a count of one. The chain couples TRBV7-9 to TRBJ1-3; TRBD1 matches at 7 bases. Germline assignment: CDR1 SEHNR and CDR2 FQNEAQ (reference sequence). J was trimmed by 3 bases and V by 5 bases; bases with no gene match: 10. CDR3 length equals 16 residues. The CDR3 coding sequence is TGTGCCAGCAGCACCCAAGACAGGGAATATGGAAACACCATATATTTT. This translates into CASSTQDREYGNTIYF.

The chain recombines TRBV27 with TRBJ2-7; TRBD2 might be the D (6 bases). Trimming pared 5 bases from V and 0 bases from J, leaving 14 bases between. This CDR3 comprises 15 residues. Germline V gives CDR1 MNHEY, CDR2 SMNVEV (reference sequence). This CDR3 is CASSGGTDVSYEQYF. In DNA form, the CDR3 reads TGTGCCAGCAGTGGGGGGACCGACGTCTCCTACGAGCAGTACTTC.

The J gene is TRBJ2-7, the V gene TRBV9, with a tentative D call TRBD2 (5 bases). Germline CDR1 and CDR2: SGDLS and YYNGEE. The CDR3 is 13 amino acids. Deletions cut 0 bases from V and 6 bases from J, with 10 bases between. CDR3 coding DNA: TGTGCCAGCAGCGTAGAGGCGGGTGGCGAGCAGTACTTC. This encodes CASSVEAGGEQYF.

The chain links TRBV7-2 to TRBJ2-1; D is uncertain. CDR3 length: 11 amino acids. V was cut by 8 bases and J by 3 bases, with 5 bases left in between. From germline, CDR1 is SGHTA and CDR2 FQGNSA. The CDR3 loop is CASSGYNEQFF. The CDR3, as DNA: TGTGCCAGCTCCGGCTACAATGAGCAGTTCTTC.

Turning to this clone: The junction and the germline gene differ at one end; a read error may be behind it. This chain connects TRBV7-3 to TRBJ2-1; D remains ambiguous. The CDR3 totals 14 residues. CDR1 and CDR2 from the germline V gene are SGHTA and FQGTGA. The CDR3 DNA reads as TGTGCCAGCAGCTTAACGGGCTCCCACAATGAGCAGTTCTTC. Amino acid sequence: CASSLTGSHNEQFF.

The chain carries TRBV9 and TRBJ2-2; TRBD2 matches 9 bases. The V gene end was trimmed by 0 bases and the J gene end by 1 base; junction bases not matched to a gene: 1. Germline CDR1 and CDR2: SGDLS and YYNGEE. The CDR3 has 16 amino acids. The CDR3 is CASSVETSGNTGELFF. The CDR3, as DNA: TGTGCCAGCAGCGTAGAGACTAGCGGGAACACCGGGGAGCTGTTTTTT. The complete variable domain, with remaining parts taken from reference TRBV9 and TRBJ2-2, reads DSGVTQTPKHLITATGQRVTLRCSPRSGDLSVYWYQQSLDQGLQFLIQYYNGEERAKGNILERFSAQQFPDLHSELNLSSLELGDSALYFCASSVETSGNTGELFFGEGSRLTVL.

This chain uses TRBV6-2 or TRBV6-3 with TRBJ2-7; D tentatively fits TRBD1 or TRBD2 (5 bases each). CDR3 length: 17 residues. Germline V gene sequence: CDR1 MNHEY, CDR2 SVGEGT. V was shortened by 2 bases and J by 6 bases, with 23 bases between the two germline ends. In DNA, the CDR3 is TGTGCCAGCAGTTACACCGGGGCGGGCGGGCTGCCTGGCGAGCAGTACTTC. Translating it yields CASSYTGAGGLPGEQYF.